In this sample, the clone carrying this TCR beta chain turned up a few times. Its matching antigen is unknown. MiXCR, applied by TCRdb to the reads, yields one record per CDR3 protein. This sample has about 920,000 distinct CDR3 sequences; about a third occur once, and the top ten carry around 15%. The data are from a study of T cell repertoires in cytomegalovirus infection. The CDR3 covers 16 residues. The ends were cut back, 4 bases at V and 3 bases at J, with 18 bases in the middle. This specimen was cultured CD8+ T cells from PBMCs, taken from culture after CMV antigen stimulation. The V and J genes are TRBV23-1 and TRBJ1-2, with a tentative D call TRBD1 (5 bases). TRBV23-1 is an ORF; its function is uncertain. The sequence was collected from a human donor in good health (CMV status not recorded). Some clones in this sample may be carry-over from other donors' samples. This CDR3 is CASSPGALGRDYGYTF. CDR3 sequence (DNA): TGCGCCAGCAGTCCCGGGGCCCTAGGGAGGGACTATGGCTACACCTTC.